A selection of T cell receptor beta chains follows, all from one sample in a study of T cells in localized non-small cell lung cancer. Some clones are missing from TCRdb's copy, which holds only in-frame ones; the method was immunoSEQ multiplex PCR. The table lists thousands of clones, around 30% of them singletons, with approximately 12% in the top ten. Source: lung tumor tissue, taken before any cancer treatment. These receptors all stem from a male donor aged 60 or over with stage III lung adenocarcinoma. Each CDR3 is given with its conserved first and last residue. A D gene is named only where the DNA matches it firmly. Not every row has a clone size; where given, it reads once, few, many or a size class.

d_call: NA; j_call: TRBJ2-1; v_call: TRBV19; clone_size: NA; cdr3_nt: TGTGCCAGTAGTACCTACATGGCGAGGCAGTTCTTC; cdr3_aa: CASSTYMARQFF
d_call: NA; j_call: TRBJ2-2; v_call: TRBV6-4; clone_size: NA; cdr3_nt: TGTGCCAGCAGGGGTACCGGGGAGCTGTTTTTT; cdr3_aa: CASRGTGELFF
d_call: TRBD2; j_call: TRBJ2-7; v_call: TRBV11-3; clone_size: few; cdr3_nt: TGTGCCAGCAGCTTAGGCGCTCGACTAGCCGAGGGAAAGAACGAGCAGTACTTC; cdr3_aa: CASSLGARLAEGKNEQYF
d_call: TRBD2; j_call: TRBJ2-1; v_call: TRBV11-3; clone_size: NA; cdr3_nt: TGTGCCAGCAGCCCATATAGCGGGAGTGAGTACAATGAGCAGTTCTTC; cdr3_aa: CASSPYSGSEYNEQFF
d_call: NA; j_call: TRBJ2-3; v_call: TRBV9; clone_size: NA; cdr3_nt: TGTGCCAGCAGTTTAAACACAGATACGCAGTATTTT; cdr3_aa: CASSLNTDTQYF
d_call: NA; j_call: TRBJ2-7; v_call: TRBV7-5; clone_size: few; cdr3_nt: TGTGCCAGCAGCTTTATGGGCCGACAGGGGGAAACCTACGAGCAGTACTTC; cdr3_aa: CASSFMGRQGETYEQYF
d_call: NA; j_call: TRBJ2-3; v_call: TRBV19; clone_size: NA; cdr3_nt: TGTGCCAGTAGTATGGGCGGTCGAAGCACAGATACGCAGTATTTT; cdr3_aa: CASSMGGRSTDTQYF
d_call: NA; j_call: TRBJ1-2; v_call: TRBV11-3; clone_size: NA; cdr3_nt: TGTGCCAGCAGCTTAAGGGAGGGGAACTATGGCTACACCTTC; cdr3_aa: CASSLREGNYGYTF
d_call: TRBD2; j_call: TRBJ2-5; v_call: TRBV11-3; clone_size: few; cdr3_nt: TGTGCCAGCAGCCAAGGTTCTAGCGGGGGGGCGGAGACCCAGTACTTC; cdr3_aa: CASSQGSSGGAETQYF
d_call: TRBD2; j_call: TRBJ2-1; v_call: TRBV11-3; clone_size: few; cdr3_nt: TGTGCCAGCAGCTTAACTAGCGGGAGATACAATGAGCAGTTCTTC; cdr3_aa: CASSLTSGRYNEQFF
d_call: TRBD2; j_call: TRBJ2-3; v_call: TRBV25-1; clone_size: NA; cdr3_nt: TGTGCCAGCAGTGAATCAGCTAGCGGGCCTAACAACTATCATACGCAGTATTTT; cdr3_aa: CASSESASGPNNYHTQYF
d_call: NA; j_call: TRBJ2-5; v_call: TRBV18; clone_size: NA; cdr3_nt: TGTGCCAGCTCATCGAATTCCCAAGAGACCCAGTACTTC; cdr3_aa: CASSSNSQETQYF
d_call: TRBD1; j_call: TRBJ2-5; v_call: TRBV25-1; clone_size: NA; cdr3_nt: TGTGCCAGCAGTGCCGGGACAGAAGAGACCCAGTACTTC; cdr3_aa: CASSAGTEETQYF
d_call: TRBD1; j_call: TRBJ1-1; v_call: TRBV9; clone_size: few; cdr3_nt: TGTGCCAGCAGTGAAACGTGGACAGGAGGTACTGAAGCTTTCTTT; cdr3_aa: CASSETWTGGTEAFF
d_call: TRBD2; j_call: TRBJ2-7; v_call: TRBV6-8; clone_size: medium-sized; cdr3_nt: TGTGCCAGCAGCCAAAGGACTAGCGGGAGTTCCTACGAGCAGTACTTC; cdr3_aa: CASSQRTSGSSYEQYF
d_call: NA; j_call: TRBJ1-1; v_call: TRBV19; clone_size: few; cdr3_nt: TGTGCCAGTACCCCGGACGGTCGGATGAACACTGAAGCTTTCTTT; cdr3_aa: CASTPDGRMNTEAFF
d_call: NA; j_call: TRBJ1-4; v_call: TRBV5-1; clone_size: NA; cdr3_nt: TGCGCCAGCAGCTTGGAGCCTGCAACTAATGAAAAACTGTTTTTT; cdr3_aa: CASSLEPATNEKLFF
d_call: TRBD2; j_call: TRBJ2-2; v_call: TRBV9; clone_size: few; cdr3_nt: TGTGCCAGCAGCTTAAGGGAGGGCCTCGGGGAGCTGTTTTTT; cdr3_aa: CASSLREGLGELFF
d_call: NA; j_call: TRBJ2-7; v_call: TRBV12-5; clone_size: NA; cdr3_nt: TGTGCCAGCACCCTTGCGGGAACTCACGAGCAGTACTTC; cdr3_aa: CASTLAGTHEQYF
d_call: NA; j_call: TRBJ1-2; v_call: TRBV19; clone_size: NA; cdr3_nt: TGTGCCAGTAGTTTCCTCACAGATAACTATGGCTACACCTTC; cdr3_aa: CASSFLTDNYGYTF
d_call: NA; j_call: TRBJ1-5; v_call: TRBV28; clone_size: once; cdr3_nt: TGTGCCAGCAGTTTTCGGCGGAGCAATCAGCCCCAGCATTTT; cdr3_aa: CASSFRRSNQPQHF
d_call: NA; j_call: TRBJ1-5; v_call: TRBV19; clone_size: few; cdr3_nt: TGTGCCAGTAGTTCCCGGTGGGATCAGCCCCAGCATTTT; cdr3_aa: CASSSRWDQPQHF
d_call: TRBD1; j_call: TRBJ1-2; v_call: TRBV11-3; clone_size: few; cdr3_nt: TGTGCCAGCAGCCCAGGGACAGGGGAAGGTGGCTACACCTTC; cdr3_aa: CASSPGTGEGGYTF
d_call: NA; j_call: TRBJ1-3; v_call: TRBV19; clone_size: few; cdr3_nt: TGTGCCAGTAGTATACGATCCTCTGGAAACACCATATATTTT; cdr3_aa: CASSIRSSGNTIYF
d_call: NA; j_call: TRBJ1-5; v_call: TRBV28; clone_size: few; cdr3_nt: TGTGCCAGCAAAACGGCAGGGACCAATCAGCCCCAGCATTTT; cdr3_aa: CASKTAGTNQPQHF
d_call: TRBD2; j_call: TRBJ2-7; v_call: TRBV11-3; clone_size: few; cdr3_nt: TGTGCCAGCAGCTTAGGCGGGAGTGCCTCCTACGAGCAGTACTTC; cdr3_aa: CASSLGGSASYEQYF
d_call: TRBD1; j_call: TRBJ2-2; v_call: TRBV14; clone_size: NA; cdr3_nt: TGTGCCAGCAGCCACCTACAGGGGACCGGGGAGCTGTTTTTT; cdr3_aa: CASSHLQGTGELFF
d_call: TRBD2; j_call: TRBJ2-5; v_call: TRBV7-2; clone_size: few; cdr3_nt: TGTGCCAGCAGCCTAGGCTTGACTAGCGGGCTCCGTGGGGGGGAGACCCAGTACTTC; cdr3_aa: CASSLGLTSGLRGGETQYF
d_call: NA; j_call: TRBJ1-5; v_call: TRBV6-8; clone_size: few; cdr3_nt: TGTGCCAGCAGTTACCCCCGAACGGGGGTTCCCGGTCAGCCCCAGCATTTT; cdr3_aa: CASSYPRTGVPGQPQHF
d_call: NA; j_call: TRBJ2-7; v_call: TRBV19; clone_size: NA; cdr3_nt: TGTGCCAGTAGTATAAGCACCCAAAGCTCCTACGAGCAGTACTTC; cdr3_aa: CASSISTQSSYEQYF
d_call: NA; j_call: TRBJ1-3; v_call: TRBV5-1; clone_size: NA; cdr3_nt: TGCGCCAGCAGAGGAGGGGCTGGTGGAAACACCATATATTTT; cdr3_aa: CASRGGAGGNTIYF
d_call: NA; j_call: TRBJ1-3; v_call: TRBV19; clone_size: NA; cdr3_nt: TGTGCCAGCACGTCAGGGTCGGGAAACACCATATATTTT; cdr3_aa: CASTSGSGNTIYF
d_call: NA; j_call: TRBJ2-2; v_call: TRBV9; clone_size: NA; cdr3_nt: TGTGCCAGCAGCGTAGGTGGAACCGGGGAGCTGTTTTTT; cdr3_aa: CASSVGGTGELFF
d_call: NA; j_call: TRBJ1-5; v_call: TRBV11-3; clone_size: few; cdr3_nt: TGTGCCAGCAGCCCCTACGGGACGGCCTTCAATCAGCCCCAGCATTTT; cdr3_aa: CASSPYGTAFNQPQHF
d_call: NA; j_call: TRBJ1-4; v_call: TRBV15; clone_size: few; cdr3_nt: TGTGCCACCAGCAGAGACAGGGGCGGAGGGGAAAAACTGTTTTTT; cdr3_aa: CATSRDRGGGEKLFF
d_call: NA; j_call: TRBJ2-1; v_call: TRBV9; clone_size: NA; cdr3_nt: TGTGCCAGCAGTTTGTTCGGGGGAGAGCAGTTCTTC; cdr3_aa: CASSLFGGEQFF
d_call: TRBD2; j_call: TRBJ2-3; v_call: TRBV6-1; clone_size: NA; cdr3_nt: TGTGCCAGCAGTGAAGACTTTAGCGGGATGGGATCAGATACGCAGTATTTT; cdr3_aa: CASSEDFSGMGSDTQYF
d_call: NA; j_call: TRBJ1-5; v_call: TRBV28; clone_size: NA; cdr3_nt: TGTGCCAGCAGGGAGGGGGGTCCTAATCAGCCCCAGCATTTT; cdr3_aa: CASREGGPNQPQHF
d_call: TRBD1; j_call: TRBJ2-7; v_call: TRBV10-2; clone_size: NA; cdr3_nt: TGCGCCAGCAGTGAGCTGGGACAGGGTGCCGACTACGAGCAGTACTTC; cdr3_aa: CASSELGQGADYEQYF
d_call: NA; j_call: TRBJ1-2; v_call: TRBV28; clone_size: few; cdr3_nt: TGTGCCAGCAGTCCCCGGGGCTATGGCTACACCTTC; cdr3_aa: CASSPRGYGYTF
d_call: NA; j_call: TRBJ2-7; v_call: TRBV6-7; clone_size: few; cdr3_nt: TGTGCCAGCAGTAATATTTACGAGCAGTACTTC; cdr3_aa: CASSNIYEQYF
d_call: TRBD2; j_call: TRBJ2-2; v_call: TRBV5-1; clone_size: NA; cdr3_nt: TGCGCCAGCAGCTCCCTAAGCGGGAGTGACACCGGGGAGCTGTTTTTT; cdr3_aa: CASSSLSGSDTGELFF
d_call: TRBD1; j_call: TRBJ1-1; v_call: TRBV11-3; clone_size: NA; cdr3_nt: TGTGCCAGCAGACTTGCGACAGGGCGAACTGAAGCTTTCTTT; cdr3_aa: CASRLATGRTEAFF
d_call: NA; j_call: TRBJ1-1; v_call: TRBV6-8; clone_size: NA; cdr3_nt: TGTGCCAGCAGTTTCGGGATTTCGAACACTGAAGCTTTCTTT; cdr3_aa: CASSFGISNTEAFF
d_call: NA; j_call: TRBJ2-6; v_call: TRBV7-7; clone_size: few; cdr3_nt: TGTGCCAGCCGGGACGGCCACTCTGGGGCCAACGTCCTGACTTTC; cdr3_aa: CASRDGHSGANVLTF
d_call: NA; j_call: TRBJ1-3; v_call: TRBV30; clone_size: few; cdr3_nt: TGTGCCTGGAGTGTAGGGGGATTCTCTGGAAACACCATATATTTT; cdr3_aa: CAWSVGGFSGNTIYF
d_call: NA; j_call: TRBJ1-1; v_call: TRBV6-8; clone_size: NA; cdr3_nt: TGTGCCAGCACCAAAGGGCAGAGTAACACTGAAGCTTTCTTT; cdr3_aa: CASTKGQSNTEAFF
d_call: TRBD1; j_call: TRBJ1-2; v_call: TRBV6-8; clone_size: few; cdr3_nt: TGTGCCAGCATATATTTCGGGGACAGGGTGAATGGCTACACCTTC; cdr3_aa: CASIYFGDRVNGYTF
d_call: TRBD1; j_call: TRBJ2-7; v_call: TRBV29-1; clone_size: NA; cdr3_nt: TGCAGCGTGCGGGGACAGGGGGCATTCGAGCAGTACTTC; cdr3_aa: CSVRGQGAFEQYF
d_call: NA; j_call: TRBJ1-1; v_call: TRBV9; clone_size: few; cdr3_nt: TGTGCCAGCAGTGTACAGGCAAACACTGAAGCTTTCTTT; cdr3_aa: CASSVQANTEAFF
d_call: NA; j_call: TRBJ2-7; v_call: TRBV10-3; clone_size: few; cdr3_nt: TGTGCCATCAGAGACAGCTCCTACGAGCAGTACTTC; cdr3_aa: CAIRDSSYEQYF
d_call: NA; j_call: TRBJ2-1; v_call: TRBV9; clone_size: medium-sized; cdr3_nt: TGTGCCAGCAGCTTAACAGGCGAGGACGTTTTCAATGAGCAGTTCTTC; cdr3_aa: CASSLTGEDVFNEQFF
d_call: TRBD1; j_call: TRBJ1-5; v_call: TRBV18; clone_size: NA; cdr3_nt: TGTGCCAGCTCACATGACAGGGATAGCAATCAGCCCCAGCATTTT; cdr3_aa: CASSHDRDSNQPQHF
d_call: TRBD2; j_call: TRBJ2-5; v_call: TRBV29-1; clone_size: NA; cdr3_nt: TGCAGCTCGCGGGGGGGCGGGAAGTCAGAGACCCAGTACTTC; cdr3_aa: CSSRGGGKSETQYF